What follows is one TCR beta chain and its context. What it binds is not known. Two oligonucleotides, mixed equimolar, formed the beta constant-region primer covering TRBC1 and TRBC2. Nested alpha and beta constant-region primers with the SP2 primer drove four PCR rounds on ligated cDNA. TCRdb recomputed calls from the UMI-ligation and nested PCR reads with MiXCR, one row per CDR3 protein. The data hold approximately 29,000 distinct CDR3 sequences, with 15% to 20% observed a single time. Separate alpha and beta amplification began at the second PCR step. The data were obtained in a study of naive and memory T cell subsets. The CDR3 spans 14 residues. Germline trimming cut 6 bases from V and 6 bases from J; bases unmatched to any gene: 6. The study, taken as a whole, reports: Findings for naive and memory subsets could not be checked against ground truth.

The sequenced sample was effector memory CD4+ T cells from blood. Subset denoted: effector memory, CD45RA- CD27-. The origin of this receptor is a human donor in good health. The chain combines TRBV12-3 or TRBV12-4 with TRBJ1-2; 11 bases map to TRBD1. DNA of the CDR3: TGTGCCAGCAGCCTGGGACAGGGGGTGGATGGCTACACCTTC. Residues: CASSLGQGVDGYTF.